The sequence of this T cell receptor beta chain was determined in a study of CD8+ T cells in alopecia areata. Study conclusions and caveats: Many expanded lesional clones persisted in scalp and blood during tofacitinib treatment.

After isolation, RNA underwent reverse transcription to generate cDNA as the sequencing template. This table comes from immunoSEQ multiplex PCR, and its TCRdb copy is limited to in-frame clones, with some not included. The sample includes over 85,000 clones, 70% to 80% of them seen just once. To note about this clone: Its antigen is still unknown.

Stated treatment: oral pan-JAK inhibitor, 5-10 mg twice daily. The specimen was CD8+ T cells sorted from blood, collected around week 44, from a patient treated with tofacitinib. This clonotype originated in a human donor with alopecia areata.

Written as DNA, the CDR3 is TGTGCCACCACGGGGCTAGCGGGGGCCCACAATGAGCAGTTCTTC. As protein: CATTGLAGAHNEQFF. This chain uses TRBV10-3 with TRBJ2-1, with 10 nucleotides matching TRBD2. CDR1 and CDR2 from the germline V gene are ENHRY and SYGVKD. CDR3 size: 15 residues. V lost 10 bases, J lost 5 bases, and 11 bases stayed unmatched.